Presented here are 10 T cell receptor beta chains from one specimen sequenced in a study of vaccination and CD4 T cells after COVID-19. Their specific antigens are unknown. Treatment specified: roughly 11-day PBMC culture with coronavirus spike peptide pools or control peptides (ViraFEST assay). Researchers used the Oncomine TCR Beta short-read assay to sequence DNA from cultured CD4+ T cells. MiXCR was run by TCRdb on the PCR reads, yielding one entry per CDR3 protein. The sample holds 2,500 to 3,500 distinct CDR3 sequences, 70% to 80% seen once. Sequencing input: CD4+ T cells from blood, cultured in vitro. Source of these receptors: a human donor who had recovered from COVID-19.

The genes are TRBV11-2 and TRBJ2-2, with D hard to call. The CDR3 contains 11 residues. Trimming pared 2 bases from V and 6 bases from J, leaving 1 base between. Looked up from germline, CDR1 is SGHAT and CDR2 is FQNNGV. In nucleotides, the CDR3 is TGTGCCAGCAGCTTATCCGGGGAGCTGTTTTTT. It codes for CASSLSGELFF.

V is TRBV20-1 and J is TRBJ1-5; 10 nucleotides agree with TRBD1. CDR1 and CDR2 from the germline V gene are DFQATT and SNEGSKA (reference sequence). The CDR3 has 16 residues. The V segment lost 0 bases and the J segment 5 bases; nucleotides outside the gene matches: 7. The CDR3 DNA sequence: TGCAGTGCTAGAGATGGGCGGACAGGGGGTCATCAGCCCCAGCATTTT. Protein: CSARDGRTGGHQPQHF.

The CDR3 region has the DNA TGTGCCAGCAGTCCCGGGACAGGGAGGCTTGTGGTGGGCACTGAAGCTTTCTTT. This sequence encodes CASSPGTGRLVVGTEAFF. The gene calls are TRBV6-2 or TRBV6-3 and TRBJ1-1, with 9 bases lining up with TRBD1. The CDR3 is 18 amino acids. V shed 5 bases, J shed 4 bases, and the junction held 17 bases outside the gene matches. Germline lookup yields CDR1 MNHEY and CDR2 SVGEGT.

This clonotype was counted once. This CDR3 is CSAPSAGVNEQYF. The CDR3 DNA is TGCAGTGCCCCCTCAGCGGGGGTTAACGAGCAGTACTTC. This chain links TRBV20-1 with TRBJ2-7; 8 positions agree with TRBD2. The germline V gene has CDR1 DFQATT and CDR2 SNEGSKA (reference sequence). The junction had 9 bases not matched to a gene; V was cut back by 6 bases and J by 5 bases. The CDR3 runs to 13 residues.

The chain employs TRBV19 and TRBJ1-1; D is uncertain. V dropped 6 bases and J dropped 4 bases, with 9 bases sitting between them. This CDR3 region has 12 residues. Germline CDR1 reads LNHDA; CDR2 reads SQIVND (reference sequence). CDR3 residues: CASSGRVTEAFF. The CDR3 nucleotides are TGTGCCAGTAGCGGTCGCGTCACTGAAGCTTTCTTT.

The chain employs TRBV19 and TRBJ1-4, with a tentative D call TRBD1 (5 bases). CDR1 is LNHDA and CDR2 is SQIVND in the germline V gene (reference sequence). This CDR3 is built from 14 residues. Trimming took off 3 bases at V and 7 bases at J, with 12 bases between the two ends. This CDR3 reads CASSMRETAEKLFF. The DNA for the CDR3 is TGTGCCAGTAGTATGAGGGAGACAGCTGAAAAACTGTTTTTT. The full variable domain, its missing parts supplied by reference TRBV19 and TRBJ1-4, is DGGITQSPKYLFRKEGQNVTLSCEQNLNHDAMYWYRQDPGQGLRLIYYSQIVNDFQKGDIAEGYSVSREKKESFPLTVTSAQKNPTAFYLCASSMRETAEKLFFGSGTQLSVL.

This CDR3 reads CSARDRVGYGYTF. For the CDR3, the DNA is TGCAGTGCTAGAGACAGGGTAGGCTATGGCTACACCTTC. The V gene is TRBV20-1, the J gene TRBJ1-2; maybe TRBD1 (5 bases). This CDR3 is built from 13 residues. Germline CDR1 reads DFQATT; CDR2 reads SNEGSKA (reference sequence). Trimming removed 0 bases from V and 4 bases from J, with 9 bases in between.

J is TRBJ1-3 and V is TRBV20-1; weak D call: TRBD1 (6 bases). The V end was cut by 7 bases, the J end by 4 bases, with 17 bases between. This CDR3 has 14 amino acids. Germline assignment: CDR1 DFQATT and CDR2 SNEGSKA (reference sequence). CDR3 amino acids: CSVDLTGGGNTIYF. The CDR3 region has the DNA TGCAGTGTCGACCTGACAGGCGGGGGAAACACCATATATTTT.

The CDR3 is CASSVSGGGAGELFF. CDR3 DNA sequence: TGTGCCAGCAGCGTATCAGGGGGCGGCGCCGGGGAGCTGTTTTTT. The gene calls are TRBV7-3 and TRBJ2-2; 8 bases match TRBD1. V lost 5 bases and J lost 6; bases outside the gene matches: 8. There are 15 residues in the CDR3. The germline CDR1 and CDR2 sequences are SGHTA and FQGTGA.

The chain uses TRBV6-2 or TRBV6-3 and TRBJ2-5, with TRBD2 as a possible D gene (6 bases). This CDR3 is built from 12 residues. V was trimmed by 5 bases and J by 9 bases, leaving 13 bases between them. The germline V gene encodes CDR1 MNHEY and CDR2 SVGEGT. CDR3 amino acids: CASSGGTPAQYF. Here the CDR3 DNA reads TGTGCCAGCAGTGGCGGGACTCCCGCCCAGTACTTC.